These T cell receptor beta chains were read from a single sample in a study of T cell changes during pregnancy in multiple sclerosis. Generated by immunoSEQ multiplex PCR, the TCRdb table keeps only in-frame clones and is missing some. This table has 55,000 to 65,000 clones, roughly 92% appearing once. The specimen comprised peripheral blood, sampled in the second trimester of pregnancy. The receptors derive from a female donor with multiple sclerosis, enrolled in a pregnancy study. Both conserved end residues are part of each CDR3. Each record gives: V gene, D gene, J gene, clone size, CDR3 DNA, CDR3 protein. A D gene is named only where the DNA matches it firmly. The size of a clone is reported for some rows only, either as once, few or many, or as a class for expanded clones.

TRBV4-1	.	TRBJ2-3	.	TGCGCCAGCAGCCAAGTATGGGGAGCTGAAGATACGCAGTATTTT	CASSQVWGAEDTQYF
TRBV11-2	.	TRBJ1-1	.	TGTGCCAGCAGCTTAGGGCGGAAAATGAACACTGAAGCTTTCTTT	CASSLGRKMNTEAFF
TRBV19	TRBD1	TRBJ2-7	.	TGTGCCACCAGAGACACCGGGACAGGAGTCTACGAGCAGTACTTC	CATRDTGTGVYEQYF
TRBV14	TRBD2	TRBJ2-5	.	TGTGCCAGCAGCCGATGGTGGACTAGCGGGAGGGCCGGGAAAGAGACCCAGTACTTC	CASSRWWTSGRAGKETQYF
TRBV21-1	.	TRBJ2-2	.	TGTGCCAGCAGCATACAACCTGGGACTAGCGGGAGGGTCGCGGACACCGGGGAGCTGTTTTTT	CASSIQPGTSGRVADTGELFF
TRBV25-1	.	TRBJ2-5	.	TGTGCCAGCAGGGGAGGAAAGACCCAGTACTTC	CASRGGKTQYF
TRBV27	TRBD2	TRBJ2-1	.	TGTGCCAGCCGAACTAGCGGGAGTAACAATGAGCAGTTCTTC	CASRTSGSNNEQFF
TRBV19	TRBD2	TRBJ2-3	.	TGTGCCAGTAGTATCCTAGCGGGAGGGTTGTCGTATTTT	CASSILAGGLSYF
TRBV7-2	TRBD2	TRBJ2-7	once	TGTGCCAGCAGCCCGGGACTAGCGCCCTACGAGCAGTACTTC	CASSPGLAPYEQYF
TRBV12-2	.	TRBJ1-2	.	TGTGCAAGTCGCGGGGGGGACAGGGGTGACTATGGCTACACCTTC	CASRGGDRGDYGYTF
TRBV10-3	TRBD1	TRBJ1-2	.	TGTGCCATCAGTGAGGAACGCGACAGGGAAATAAATGGCTACACCTTC	CAISEERDREINGYTF
TRBV4-2	TRBD2	TRBJ2-1	.	TGTGCCAGCAGCCACACCCTAGCGGGGACTTACAATGAGCAGTTCTTC	CASSHTLAGTYNEQFF
TRBV27	TRBD2	TRBJ2-5	.	TGTGCCAGCAGTCCCGGGACTAGCGGGAGAAAGACCCAGTACTTC	CASSPGTSGRKTQYF
TRBV7-2	.	TRBJ2-7	.	TGTGCCAGCAGCTTAGTGGCAGGGGTATACGAGCAGTACTTC	CASSLVAGVYEQYF
TRBV7-9	.	TRBJ1-2	.	TGTGCCAGCAGCTTTCACGACACGCTCTATGGCTACACCTTC	CASSFHDTLYGYTF
TRBV7-7	.	TRBJ2-1	once	TGTGCTAGCAGCTTTTCGACAGACAATGAGCAGTTCTTC	CASSFSTDNEQFF
TRBV29-1	.	TRBJ2-3	.	TGCAGCGTCGGACGGGACTTGACAGATACGCAGTATTTT	CSVGRDLTDTQYF
TRBV4-1	TRBD2	TRBJ2-4	.	TGCGCCAGCAGCCAAGACCCGGGACTAGACGAAAACATTCAGTACTTC	CASSQDPGLDENIQYF
TRBV5-5	.	TRBJ1-1	.	TGTGCCAGCAGCTTGGTATTTGTGAACACTGAAGCTTTCTTT	CASSLVFVNTEAFF
TRBV6-6	TRBD2	TRBJ2-1	.	TGTGCCAGCAGTTACTGGACTAGCTCCTACAATGAGCAGTTCTTC	CASSYWTSSYNEQFF
TRBV9	TRBD1	TRBJ2-6	.	TGTGCCAGCAGCGCTCCCCCTCTCCGGGACAGGGTTCTGACTGGGGCCAACGTCCTGACTTTC	CASSAPPLRDRVLTGANVLTF
TRBV4-3	TRBD2	TRBJ2-7	.	TGCGCCAGCAGGCACAGGACTAGCGGGACTTACGAGCAGTACTTC	CASRHRTSGTYEQYF
TRBV9	.	TRBJ2-7	.	TGTGCCAGCAGCGTAGGAGACAGCGACCACTACGAGCAGTACTTC	CASSVGDSDHYEQYF
TRBV25-1	TRBD2	TRBJ2-7	.	TGTGCCAGCAGTGACCCGAGGGTAGCGGGAGCTATCTCCTACGAGCAGTACTTC	CASSDPRVAGAISYEQYF
TRBV28	.	TRBJ2-7	.	TGTGCCAGCAGTCCTCTGACTGGGGGCAACGAGCAGTACTTC	CASSPLTGGNEQYF
TRBV27	.	TRBJ1-1	.	TGTGCCAGCAGTCCCATCCAGGGTATCACTGAAGCTTTCTTT	CASSPIQGITEAFF
TRBV25-1	TRBD1	TRBJ1-4	.	TGTGCCAGCAGTCATCCGGGACAGGGTAGGGAAAAACTGTTTTTT	CASSHPGQGREKLFF
TRBV10-1	.	TRBJ2-7	.	TGCGCCAGCAGTGATCGGGGGGCCGCGAAAGAGCAGTACTTC	CASSDRGAAKEQYF
TRBV7-9	.	TRBJ1-3	.	TGTGCCAGCAGCCCTGCCCCAAGCCCTGGAAACACCATATATTTT	CASSPAPSPGNTIYF
TRBV5-5	.	TRBJ1-1	.	TGTGCCAGCAGCTTGGAAGTAGGGGGGGGACGGGCTGAAGCTTTCTTT	CASSLEVGGGRAEAFF
TRBV6-5	TRBD1	TRBJ1-1	.	TGTGCCAGCAGTTACTCGGCAGGGGGCGGAGGCACTGAAGCTTTCTTT	CASSYSAGGGGTEAFF
TRBV5-4	TRBD2	TRBJ2-5	.	TGTGCCAGCAGCTCTACCTTAGCGGGAGGACAAGAGACCCAGTACTTC	CASSSTLAGGQETQYF
TRBV27	TRBD2	TRBJ2-1	few	TGTGCCAGCAGTCTCCGCGGGGGGGGGCTCTACAATGAGCAGTTCTTC	CASSLRGGGLYNEQFF
TRBV7-8	.	TRBJ2-7	.	TGTGCCAGCAGCTTAGAGGCCAGGTCCTACGAGCAGTACTTC	CASSLEARSYEQYF
TRBV7-2	.	TRBJ1-2	.	TGTGCCAGCAGCTCCCGACAGGTCCCAAACTATGGCTACACCTTC	CASSSRQVPNYGYTF